The 27 T cell receptor beta chains presented below share a single source sample, sequenced in a study of shared clonotypes between healthy human individuals. Positively selected for CCR7, the CD45RO-negative cells used as naive CD8 cells excluded terminally differentiated effector memory CD45RA+ cells. The data were produced by immunoSEQ multiplex PCR, yet TCRdb's version contains in-frame clones alone and is incomplete. This sample has about 2.1 million clones; about 93% occur once, and the top ten carry less than 2%. The sequenced sample consisted of naive CD8+ T cells from PBMCs. These receptor sequences come from a man between 18 and 35 years old in good health. Some clones in this sample may be carry-over from other donors' samples.

J is TRBJ2-1 and V is TRBV4-2; D gene uncertain. Germline CDR1 LGHNA, CDR2 YNFKEQ. The CDR3 contains 17 residues. Trimming left V 0 bases short and J 4 bases short, with 16 bases between. The CDR3 DNA is TGTGCCAGCAGCCAAGATTGGGCCGGCGGAAGATACAATGAGCAGTTCTTC. Its protein is CASSQDWAGGRYNEQFF.

This rearrangement joins TRBV9 to TRBJ2-7; D not certain. The germline gives CDR1 SGDLS, CDR2 YYNGEE. The CDR3 runs to 15 residues. V shed 0 bases and J shed 3 bases, with 13 bases lying between them. The CDR3 loop reads CASSVGLLPLYEQYF. The CDR3 DNA is TGTGCCAGCAGCGTAGGACTGCTCCCCCTCTACGAGCAGTACTTC.

The chain uses TRBV20-1 and TRBJ1-2; D is uncertain. This CDR3 spans 11 amino acids. The ends were cut back, 4 bases at V and 7 bases at J, with 10 bases in the middle. Per germline, CDR1 DFQATT and CDR2 SNEGSKA (reference sequence). The CDR3 DNA sequence: TGCAGTGCTAACGCATGGCGTGGCTACACCTTC. This translates into CSANAWRGYTF.

This chain links TRBV14 with TRBJ2-3, with 8 bases lining up with TRBD2. Germline V gene data show CDR1 as SGHDN and CDR2 as FVKESK. CDR3 size: 16 residues. J lost 0 bases, V lost 4 bases, and 6 bases had no gene match. CDR3 sequence: CASSLRLAWSTDTQYF. The CDR3 coding sequence is TGTGCCAGCAGCCTTAGACTAGCGTGGAGCACAGATACGCAGTATTTT.

The chain has TRBV7-6 and TRBJ2-7, with D unclear. Germline-derived CDR1 and CDR2 are SGHVS and FNYEAQ. Trimming took off 5 bases at V and 5 bases at J, with 7 bases between the two ends. The CDR3 loop spans 11 amino acids. The CDR3 DNA reads TGTGCCAGCAGCGGCGAGAACGAGCAGTACTTC. Protein: CASSGENEQYF.

The chain employs TRBV11-1 and TRBJ2-7; 9 bases are shared with TRBD1. J gave up 3 bases and V 5 bases, and 5 bases lay outside the gene matches. CDR3 size: 14 residues. CDR1 is SGHAT, CDR2 FQDESV, per germline (reference sequence). The CDR3 here is CASSPTGGGYEQYF. The CDR3 DNA follows: TGTGCCAGCAGCCCGACAGGGGGAGGCTACGAGCAGTACTTC.

Concerning this clone itself: The same CDR3 also results from other DNA sequences found in this sample. The chain links TRBV7-3 to TRBJ2-7; the D is unclear. This CDR3 has 13 residues. Germline V gene data show CDR1 as SGHTA and CDR2 as FQGTGA. Trimming took off 5 bases at V and 0 bases at J, with 8 bases between the two ends. In nucleotides, the CDR3 is TGTGCCAGCAGCCCCGGTGGCTCCTACGAGCAGTACTTC. This codes for CASSPGGSYEQYF.

The chain uses TRBV29-1 and TRBJ2-5; D call uncertain. The ends were cut back, 3 bases at V and 2 bases at J, with 13 bases in the middle. In germline, CDR1 is SQVTM, CDR2 ANQGSEA. CDR3 length equals 14 residues. The CDR3 is CSVEETGMQETQYF. The CDR3 DNA reads as TGCAGCGTTGAGGAGACTGGGATGCAAGAGACCCAGTACTTC.

This chain joins TRBV27 and TRBJ1-5, with unresolved D. Germline loops: CDR1 MNHEY, CDR2 SMNVEV (reference sequence). Trimming removed 8 bases at V and 2 bases at J, with 13 bases between. The CDR3 sequence is 14 residues long. CDR3 bases: TGTGCCAGCTCACGGAGAGGCGGCAATCAGCCCCAGCATTTT. As protein: CASSRRGGNQPQHF.

The J gene is TRBJ2-1, the V gene TRBV27, with 10 bases lining up with TRBD2. CDR3 length: 15 residues. V dropped 2 bases and J dropped 6; count of bases not matched to a gene: 4. The germline V gene has CDR1 MNHEY and CDR2 SMNVEV (reference sequence). CDR3 protein: CASSLRTSGLNEQFF. The CDR3 DNA reads TGTGCCAGCAGTTTAAGGACTAGCGGACTCAATGAGCAGTTCTTC.

The chain has TRBV4-2 and TRBJ2-2, with D possibly matching TRBD2 (6 bases). CDR3 length: 15 amino acids. With 4 bases removed from V and 2 bases from J, the gap between germline ends came to 11 bases. CDR1 and CDR2 from the germline V gene are LGHNA and YNFKEQ. CDR3 bases: TGTGCCAGCAGCCTGGACTACACCAACACCGGGGAGCTGTTTTTT. It specifies CASSLDYTNTGELFF.

The rearrangement links TRBV5-6 to TRBJ2-1; D gene ambiguous. Trimming removed 3 bases at V and 8 bases at J, with 27 bases between. The CDR3 has 18 amino acids. Germline CDR1 is SGHDT and CDR2 is YYEEEE. CDR3 DNA sequence: TGTGCCAGCAGCTCGACCTCCACCGGGCGTCGTGGTTTCGATGAGCAGTTCTTC. Translating it yields CASSSTSTGRRGFDEQFF.

This clone has a single count. V and J are TRBV10-3 and TRBJ2-7; D not certain. The CDR3 totals 16 residues. CDR1 is ENHRY, CDR2 SYGVKD, per germline. The V end was cut by 11 bases, the J end by 3 bases, with 26 bases between. In DNA form, the CDR3 reads TGTGCCTCTCGCGAGCCCGACCTCCCCACCTACTACGAGCAGTACTTC. It codes for CASREPDLPTYYEQYF.

About this clone: The sample contains more than one DNA sequence encoding this CDR3. The chain combines TRBV9 with TRBJ2-2; D may match TRBD1 or TRBD2 (5 bases each). Germline lookup yields CDR1 SGDLS and CDR2 YYNGEE. The CDR3 sequence is 15 residues long. V lost 2 bases to trimming and J lost 1 base, with 9 bases between them. The CDR3 bases are TGTGCCAGCAGCGTGAGTGGGGGGAACACCGGGGAGCTGTTTTTT. Residues: CASSVSGGNTGELFF. The full variable domain, with the rest looked up from reference TRBV9 and TRBJ2-2, is DSGVTQTPKHLITATGQRVTLRCSPRSGDLSVYWYQQSLDQGLQFLIQYYNGEERAKGNILERFSAQQFPDLHSELNLSSLELGDSALYFCASSVSGGNTGELFFGEGSRLTVL.

The V call is TRBV4-1, the J call TRBJ2-5; 9 bases align to TRBD1. Matching the DNA end better, TRBJ2-7 makes the J call doubtful. The germline V gene encodes CDR1 MGHRA and CDR2 YSYEKL. The CDR3 is 17 residues long. Here the CDR3 reads CASSQDGTGISSYEQYF. The CDR3 bases are TGCGCCAGCAGCCAGGACGGGACAGGGATTAGCTCCTACGAGCAGTACTTC.

The V call is TRBV6-1, the J call TRBJ1-2; D is unclear. V was pared by 5 bases and J by 3 bases, with 10 bases between. This CDR3 spans 13 amino acids. Germline V gives CDR1 MNHNS, CDR2 SASEGT. CDR3 nucleotide sequence: TGTGCCAGCAGTACGGCTTACTACTATGGCTACACCTTC. It is translated as CASSTAYYYGYTF.

V usage is TRBV5-1 and J usage is TRBJ2-1; D remains unclear. There are 16 residues in the CDR3. V lost 1 base, J lost 2 bases, and 13 bases lay in between. CDR1 and CDR2 from the germline V gene are SGHRS and YFSETQ. Here the CDR3 reads CASSLTGEGTYNEQFF. CDR3 sequence (DNA): TGCGCCAGCAGCTTGACTGGGGAAGGTACCTACAATGAGCAGTTCTTC.

V and J are TRBV6-1 and TRBJ1-5; 8 bases match TRBD1. Looked up from germline, CDR1 is MNHNS and CDR2 is SASEGT. This CDR3 contains 13 residues. The J segment lost 7 bases and the V segment lost 6 bases, leaving 5 bases of the junction unmatched. For the CDR3, the DNA is TGTGCCAGCAGATCAGACAGGGGACAGCCCCAGCATTTT. Residues: CASRSDRGQPQHF.

This clone was seen only once. The chain recombines TRBV10-1 with TRBJ2-7; the match to TRBD1 covers 10 bases. The CDR3 sequence is 14 residues long. Unmatched junction bases numbered 6, after V lost 5 bases and J lost 5 bases. The germline V gene encodes CDR1 WNHNN and CDR2 SYGVQD (reference sequence). In DNA form, the CDR3 reads TGCGCCAGCAGTAAGGACAGGGGGTTCCACGAGCAGTACTTC. Its protein is CASSKDRGFHEQYF.

The CDR3 protein is CASSPYSGTKTQYF. In DNA, the CDR3 is TGTGCCAGTAGTCCCTATTCCGGGACGAAGACCCAGTACTTC. The chain employs TRBV19 and TRBJ2-5, with D possibly being TRBD1 or TRBD2 (5 bases each). The CDR3 runs 14 residues. The V and J ends lost 5 bases and 6 bases respectively, with 16 bases between them. Germline V gene lookup returns CDR1 LNHDA and CDR2 SQIVND (reference sequence).

V gene TRBV30 combines with J gene TRBJ1-2, with D perhaps matching TRBD1 (6 bases). Looked up from germline, CDR1 is GTSNPN and CDR2 is SVGIG (reference sequence). The CDR3 covers 13 residues. Trimming removed 4 bases at V and 4 bases at J, with 13 bases between. CDR3 DNA: TGTGCCTGGACAGGGGTTCAGAGCTATGGCTACACCTTC. Translation: CAWTGVQSYGYTF. Filled out from reference TRBV30 and TRBJ1-2, the complete variable domain reads SQTIHQWPATLVQPVGSPLSLECTVEGTSNPNLYWYRQAAGRGLQLLFYSVGIGQISSEVPQNLSASRPQDRQFILSSKKLLLSDSGFYLCAWTGVQSYGYTFGSGTRLTVV.

The chain carries TRBV10-3 and TRBJ2-7; possible D gene TRBD2, 5 bases. The CDR3 loop spans 12 amino acids. In germline, CDR1 is ENHRY, CDR2 SYGVKD. V gave up 11 bases and J gave up 7 bases, with 18 bases separating them. CDR3 nucleotide sequence: TGTGCCGCCGGACTGGGGTCGACGGAGCAGTACTTC. Translating gives CAAGLGSTEQYF.

The sample holds one count of this clone. This chain links TRBV7-9 with TRBJ2-7, with TRBD1 matching over 10 bases. V shed 2 bases, J shed 5 bases, and the junction held 9 bases outside the gene matches. CDR3 size: 16 residues. Germline CDR1 SEHNR, CDR2 FQNEAQ (reference sequence). Here the CDR3 DNA reads TGTGCCAGCAGCTTACTACCGGACAGGGGGTCTGACGAGCAGTACTTC. Encoded protein: CASSLLPDRGSDEQYF.

The chain employs TRBV28 and TRBJ1-2; D remains ambiguous. CDR3 length equals 14 residues. Germline V gives CDR1 MDHEN, CDR2 SYDVKM. Trimming removed 2 bases from V and 8 bases from J, with 15 bases in between. The CDR3 DNA is TGTGCCAGCAGTTTAATATCAGGATCGAACGGCTACACCTTC. Residues: CASSLISGSNGYTF.

The V call is TRBV27, the J call TRBJ2-1; D ambiguous. With 5 bases removed from V and 5 bases from J, the gap between germline ends came to 16 bases. CDR3 length equals 15 residues. Germline loops: CDR1 MNHEY, CDR2 SMNVEV (reference sequence). CDR3 sequence: CASSPHRKTDNEQFF. The DNA for the CDR3 is TGTGCCAGCAGTCCGCATAGGAAGACTGACAATGAGCAGTTCTTC.

Notes on this clone: Other DNA variants within this sample encode the same CDR3. The chain carries TRBV27 and TRBJ2-7, with D unresolved. The ends were cut back, 1 base at V and 0 bases at J, with 10 bases in the middle. The CDR3 spans 15 residues. Looked up from germline, CDR1 is MNHEY and CDR2 is SMNVEV (reference sequence). DNA of the CDR3: TGTGCCAGCAGTTTATGGGCAGGACGCTCCTACGAGCAGTACTTC. Its translation is CASSLWAGRSYEQYF.

This rearrangement joins TRBV29-1 to TRBJ2-1; 8 positions agree with TRBD1. Per the germline V gene, CDR1 is SQVTM and CDR2 is ANQGSEA. V dropped 1 base and J dropped 2; count of bases not matched to a gene: 1. The CDR3 covers 14 residues. This CDR3 is CSVEGQGTYNEQFF. DNA of the CDR3: TGCAGCGTTGAAGGACAGGGGACCTACAATGAGCAGTTCTTC.